This TCR beta chain originates from a study of blood T cell repertoires in COVID-19. Study background: The samples span acute and convalescent COVID-19 from the United States, Italy and Spain. Sample material is recorded as cDNA or gDNA derived from T cells, B-cell-depleted T cells, or PBMCs.

Methods used by the authors: Reference gene primer amplification gave estimated nucleated cell counts. The data were produced by immunoSEQ multiplex PCR, yet TCRdb's version contains in-frame clones alone and is incomplete. The D gene and trimming were derived from the DNA, and the V and J assignments and clone size from that table. The sample has around 84,000 clones, under 90% seen once. This CDR3 spans 15 amino acids. Trimming removed 1 base from V and 5 bases from J, with 12 bases in between. Germline CDR1 reads MDHEN; CDR2 reads SYDVKM. The material sequenced was peripheral blood. This sequence joins TRBV28 and TRBJ1-5; the D is unclear. This TCR was recovered from a woman in her forties with active or convalescent COVID-19. In DNA, the CDR3 is TGTGCCAGCAGTTTATATGAGGGTGAGGATCAGCCCCAGCATTTT. This codes for CASSLYEGEDQPQHF.